This T cell receptor (beta chain) comes out of a study of blood T cells in healthy people across ages. Per germline, CDR1 SQVTM and CDR2 ANQGSEA. The CDR3 consists of 14 residues. V trimming: 4 bases; J trimming: 4 bases; junction bases outside the gene matches: 5. Combining a sample-barcoded 5' primer with a J-beta primer mix, a second PCR ran for roughly 7 to 11 cycles. Via MiXCR, TCRdb re-called the 5' RACE reads, giving one row per CDR3 protein. This table has 1.5 million to 2 million distinct CDR3 sequences, roughly 43% appearing once. This clonotype has only a few counts. Sequencing was performed on blood. The V and J genes are TRBV29-1 and TRBJ1-4, with 8 bases lining up with TRBD1. This receptor was taken from a human donor in good health. The CDR3 coding sequence is TGCAGCGTTGGAATGGGACAGGTTAATGAAAAACTGTTTTTT. Its protein is CSVGMGQVNEKLFF.